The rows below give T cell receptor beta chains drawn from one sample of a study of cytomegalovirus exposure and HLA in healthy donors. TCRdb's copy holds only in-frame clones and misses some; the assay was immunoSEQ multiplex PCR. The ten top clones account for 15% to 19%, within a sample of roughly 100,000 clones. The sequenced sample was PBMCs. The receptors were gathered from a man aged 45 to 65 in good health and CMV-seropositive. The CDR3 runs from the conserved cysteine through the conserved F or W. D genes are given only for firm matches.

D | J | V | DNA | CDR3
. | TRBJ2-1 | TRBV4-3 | TGCGCCAGCAGCCAAGAGATAAGGGGTTTGAACCCGTTCTTC | CASSQEIRGLNPFF
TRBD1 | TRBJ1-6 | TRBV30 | TGTGCCTGGAGCGCGACAGGGGATTCACCCCTCCACTTT | CAWSATGDSPLHF
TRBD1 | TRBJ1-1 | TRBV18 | TGTGCCAGCCCTCAAACCCCCGGACAGGCGAACACTGAAGCTTTCTTT | CASPQTPGQANTEAFF
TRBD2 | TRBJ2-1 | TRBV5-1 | TGCGCCAGCAGCATCGGGACTACGTACAATGAGCAGTTCTTC | CASSIGTTYNEQFF
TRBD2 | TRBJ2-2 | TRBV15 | TGTGCCACCAGCGATTGGGGGGGGAACACCGGGGAGCTGTTTTTT | CATSDWGGNTGELFF
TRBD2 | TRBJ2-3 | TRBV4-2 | TGTGCCAGCAGCCCATCGCCGGGACTAGCGGTAACAGATACGCAGTATTTT | CASSPSPGLAVTDTQYF
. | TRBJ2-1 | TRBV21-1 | TGTGCCAGCAGCCCCCAACTAGCGGGAGTCTCATCGGGCTACAATGAGCAGTTCTTC | CASSPQLAGVSSGYNEQFF
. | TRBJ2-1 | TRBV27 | TGTGCCACGAGGAACCCCTACAATGAGCAGTTCTTC | CATRNPYNEQFF
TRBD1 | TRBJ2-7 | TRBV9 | TGTGCCAGCAGCGAGGGGACAGGGGGCTACGAGCAGTACTTC | CASSEGTGGYEQYF
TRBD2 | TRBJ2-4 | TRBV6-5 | TGTGCCAGCAGTTACTTGTCGGGAGGGGAAAACATTCAGTACTTC | CASSYLSGGENIQYF
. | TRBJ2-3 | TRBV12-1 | TGTGCCAGCAGACACAGGGTGTACGCAGATACGCAGTATTTT | CASRHRVYADTQYF
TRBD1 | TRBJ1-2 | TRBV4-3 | TGCGCCAGCAGTCGGGACAGCAGAGATAACTATGGCTACACCTTC | CASSRDSRDNYGYTF